This TCR beta chain was captured in a study of cytomegalovirus exposure and HLA in healthy donors listed by TCRdb under 2017. At the level of the whole study: An earlier analysis of roughly 500 of the donors reported 276 Gb of sequence data and roughly 120 million unique TCR beta sequences obtained from about 180 million T cells. On average, roughly 240,000 unique TCR beta nucleotide sequences were sequenced per donor among roughly 430 genotyped donors of the cohort, with roughly 18% of those sequences being non-productive. In an earlier analysis of 500 to 650 of the donors, high-throughput TCR beta sequencing was used to judge whether each TCR beta V gene segment behaved as functional or pseudogenic. Among the roughly 400 genotyped donors, approximately 82% belonged to the genetic ancestry cluster associated with self-reported Caucasian donors. In a later genetic analysis, genome-wide SNP genotypes for about 55% of the roughly 700 donors were used, and that subset was treated as a discovery cohort. Approximately 300 gigabases of sequencing data and some 85 million unique TCR sequences were included in an early release covering around 650 HLA-typed donors. To study patterns of TCR occurrence, a later analysis re-analyzed previously published TCR beta repertoires from around 700 donors and added high-resolution HLA genotyping. Using immunosequencing, the study profiled T cell repertoires from about 620 subjects and related those repertoires to cytomegalovirus serostatus. Alongside the repertoire data, information on donor age, sex, ethnicity and CMV serostatus was compiled. The study combined high-throughput TCR immunosequencing, statistical association of individual TCRs with disease status, and machine learning to predict cytomegalovirus infection status. The aim of the study was to test whether cataloging public T cell receptors could identify signatures of past pathogen exposure. All discovery cohort repertoires had been generated using a single sequencing platform. Rather than using new phenotypic data, the later analysis identified candidate immune exposures from TCR beta sequences and from how often those sequences occurred across donors. Typing coverage varied by locus: roughly 629-630 donors for A, B, C, DRB1 and DQB1; around 560 for DQA1; 606 for DPA1; approximately 450 for DPB1. Both class I and class II loci were covered by HLA typing, at four-digit resolution. About 5 DR-DQ haplotypes were handled as single units for association and clustering, since linkage in the cohort was strong. In addition to the first cohort of 666 subjects, a separate validation cohort of 130 or so different subjects was used. Points the paper makes about the study in general: Cytomegalovirus status was reported to be diagnosed by the classifier with high specificity and sensitivity in both the original and validation cohorts. A further reported finding was that TCR beta sequences accurately predicted the HLA-A and HLA-B alleles for most subjects in the first cohort. In an earlier analysis of some 540 of the donors, most TCR beta V segments appeared in productive rearrangements about 87% or about 30% of the time, broadly matching IMGT annotations. An association between a missense DCLRE1C variant and V-gene and J-gene trimming of TCR beta chains was found in a later genetic analysis and replicated in an independent cohort. Across donors, most TCR sequences were observed very rarely, whereas some public TCRs were present in many individuals. According to the authors, the approach could potentially be generalized to other disease states and immunological phenotypes. Strong co-occurrence of HLA alleles, especially DR and DQ, made assigning TCR associations to individual alleles difficult. CMV serostatus was the only immune exposure information available for the cohort. Three of the identified cytomegalovirus-associated TCR beta chains were confirmed in vitro to be specific for cytomegalovirus antigens. HLA typing was unavailable for some donors at each locus, so association tests used only the typed subset. Linkage disequilibrium might explain the correlated functional status among segregating V segments, but an unknown experimental factor could not be excluded. Sequencing depth was assumed to be roughly uniform across donors in the presence/absence analyses, though that assumption may not hold. In the study, around 160 TCR beta chains were listed as associated with cytomegalovirus. The 87-base-pair reads could not distinguish some IMGT-functional V segments, including TRBV6-2 and TRBV6-3, so those segments were excluded. This cohort had only TCR beta chains sequenced, and the lack of alpha or paired-chain data limited which features could be detected. At a false discovery rate of 0.05, a later analysis linked under 20,000 TCR beta sequences to specific HLA alleles. Compared with equally common non-associated chains, HLA-associated TCR beta chains in a later analysis were more clonally expanded and had lower generation probabilities. In a later analysis, several top co-occurrence clusters were reported to appear linked to parvovirus B19, influenza, CMV and Epstein-Barr virus. In a later analysis, most CMV-associated TCR beta chains were found to appear HLA-restricted, with HLA associations seemingly driven largely by CMV exposure. According to a later analysis, TCR association rates differed among HLA loci, with DRB1 alleles showing the most associated TCRs and HLA-C alleles showing the fewest. A cluster of highly shared sequence variants was judged likely to be a technical artifact of the sequencing pipeline. Around 16 rarely observed V segments, including chromosome 9 orphons, were excluded from the earlier analysis of just under 600 of the donors because counts were too low. According to a later genetic analysis, donors in an Asian-associated ancestry cluster had fewer N-insertions in productive TCRs than the roughly 700-donor mean.

The V and J ends are trimmed by 0 bases and 6 bases, leaving 10 bases between them. The germline V gene provides CDR1 SGDLS and CDR2 YYNGEE. From the cysteine up to the phenylalanine, the CDR3 has a length of 13 residues. Just the 39-base CDR3 DNA is kept, in frame starting at base 1. The cohort was made up of about 670 healthy bone marrow donors. At the time of sampling, every cohort member was nominally healthy, though immune exposures that went unrecorded were likely present. The donor was CMV seropositive and was included in the group of 289 seropositive cohort members. A peripheral blood sample was provided by each donor, and peripheral blood mononuclear cells were used for TCR beta sequencing. The Qiagen DNeasy Blood Extraction Kit was used to extract genomic DNA from the blood cell samples. With respect to this clone: Its antigen specificity is not known. Per-nucleotide qualities are absent, and no much larger clonotype sits a single base away.

The library relied on the immunoSEQ multiplex PCR assay. A mixture of 60 forward primers for TCR Vbeta segments and 13 reverse primers for TCR Jbeta segments was used in the multiplex PCR. The CDR3 region of rearranged TCR beta genes was amplified from genomic DNA by a multiplex PCR assay. On the Illumina HiSeq System, the amplified TCR beta libraries were sequenced as 87-base-pair reads. The study's own analysis went as follows. Across the 670 or so repertoires, a later analysis counted approximately 75 million unique TCR beta chains, some 11 million of which were shared by at least two donors. Raw reads were error-corrected and collapsed into unique sequences by a nearest-neighbor algorithm in which closely related sequences were merged to remove PCR and sequencing errors. To assign V, D and J gene segments, CDR3 sequences were aligned to IMGT reference sequences. For a sequence to be retained, at least a six-nucleotide match to both a V gene segment and a J gene segment was required. A rearrangement counted as productive if the CDR3 had no stop codons and remained in frame with V and J, and every other rearrangement counted as non-productive. CDR3 was defined by IMGT convention, running from the second conserved V-encoded cysteine to the conserved J-encoded phenylalanine. Sequences without an unambiguous match to a single V gene segment were excluded from the earlier analysis of 500 to 700 of the donors. An earlier analysis of several hundred of the donors classified V segments as functional when productive rearrangements were above 56.7% and as segregating when the standard deviation between donors was above 5%. A statistical classification framework was built to diagnose cytomegalovirus status from the catalog of TCR beta chain sequences. V and J gene assignment, in a later analysis, came from comparing TCR nucleotide sequences with IMGT/GENE-DB human TR gene sequences. Using the TCRdist pipeline, a later analysis assigned CDR3 sequences along with most-parsimonious VDJ recombination scenarios. In a later analysis, each TCR beta chain was defined by its CDR3 amino acid sequence together with its V-gene family, and reads lacking a unique V-gene family were excluded. A later analysis removed 592 highly shared, low-generation-probability nucleotide sequences to deal with suspected cross-contamination and a sequencing artifact. In a later analysis, a clonal expansion index was calculated for each public chain from normalized within-repertoire ranks of inferred template counts. In a later analysis, generation probabilities were computed with a VDJ recombination model fitted to out-of-frame rearrangements, and the resulting probabilities were checked against IGoR. A later analysis scored TCR-TCR, TCR-HLA and TCR-CMV co-occurrence with hypergeometric tests, applying a repertoire-size bias correction to TCR pairs. A later analysis estimated false discovery rates by permuting HLA or CMV assignments 20 times. In a later analysis, co-occurring TCRs were grouped using DBSCAN, with TCRdist sequence similarity added in when clustering inside HLA-allele-positive subsets. For co-occurrence clustering, repertoires with fewer than 30,000 or more than 120,000 public chains were excluded, along with 4 to 6 repertoires with anomalous nucleotide sharing. What TCRdb holds here is the immuneACCESS table cut down to in-frame rearrangements. Part of the clones is not present; checked against another copy, under half of the missing clones reflect an unresolved V gene, and the others are unexplained. Clonal size and the V and J genes are those of that table, whereas D and trimming came from the DNA. For this sample the table gives more than 110,000 clones, of which roughly four fifths were detected only once. The top ten clones comprise 3.5% to 5% of the sample.

The chain is made from TRBV9 and TRBJ2-7; no D gene can be assigned with confidence. This sequence was found in a man between 35 and 55 years old in good health and CMV-seropositive. Sample: PBMCs. The CDR3 protein is CASSVAPRGEQYF. The DNA sequence follows: TGTGCCAGCAGCGTAGCCCCCCGCGGCGAGCAGTACTTC.